Presented here are 30 T cell receptor beta chains from one specimen sequenced in a study of post-analysis software for immune sequencing data. The study, taken as a whole, reports: Higher frequency in patients than in controls was seen for several TRBV segments, with TRBV5-6, TRBV5-1 and TRBV20-1 among them.

Their antigens remain unidentified. Prepared libraries of TCR beta cDNA carried unique molecular identifiers. Each CDR3 protein is one row after TCRdb ran MiXCR on the PCR reads. This sample has hundreds of thousands of distinct CDR3 sequences, with about 44% found just once. The material sequenced was blood. The receptors were gathered from a girl aged 10 to 17 with multiple sclerosis.

In this sample, this clonotype turned up a few times. The chain uses TRBV4-1 and TRBJ1-2; 7 nucleotides align to TRBD1. After removal of 0 bases from V and 13 bases from J, the junction contained 17 bases not matched to a gene. Germline CDR1 and CDR2: MGHRA and YSYEKL. The CDR3 consists of 16 residues. In DNA, the CDR3 is TGCGCCAGCAGCCAAGAGCCCTTATCGAGGGGGCCTGTAGGCACCTTC. Amino acid sequence: CASSQEPLSRGPVGTF.

Here the CDR3 DNA reads TGTGCCAGCAGCCCCCACCATTCTGGGGCCAACGTCCTGACTTTC. As protein: CASSPHHSGANVLTF. The gene calls are TRBV7-3 and TRBJ2-6; no clear D. Trimming shortened V by 5 bases and J by 1 base, and 9 bases separated the two germline ends. CDR3 length: 15 amino acids. Germline V gene lookup returns CDR1 SGHTA and CDR2 FQGTGA.

The gene calls are TRBV12-3 or TRBV12-4 and TRBJ1-4; tentative D call: TRBD1 (5 bases). With 3 bases removed from V and 8 bases from J, the gap between germline ends came to 13 bases. CDR3 length equals 14 residues. In DNA, the CDR3 is TGTGCCAGCAGTTTTGAAGTGACAGACGAAAAACTGTTTTTT. It encodes CASSFEVTDEKLFF.

Concerning this clonotype itself: One end of the junction does not line up with germline, which may come from a read error. The chain joins TRBV18 to TRBJ2-5; possibly TRBD1 for D (7 bases). Germline CDR1 is KGHSH and CDR2 is LQKENI. This CDR3 is 13 amino acids long. CDR3 nucleotides: TGTGCCAGCGCGCGGGACAGACAAGACACCCAGTACTTC. Translation gives CASARDRQDTQYF.

This chain connects TRBV12-3 or TRBV12-4 to TRBJ2-7, with D maybe TRBD1 (6 bases). The DNA matches TRBJ2-5 better at its end, which makes the J call doubtful. There are 12 residues in the CDR3. The CDR3, as DNA: TGTGCCAGCAGTCCAATCAGGGGGACCCAGTACTTC. Translating it yields CASSPIRGTQYF.

The chain is built from TRBV4-1 and TRBJ1-1; D ambiguous. This CDR3 comprises 14 residues. The V and J ends lost 0 bases and 1 base respectively, with 6 bases between them. Germline assignment: CDR1 MGHRA and CDR2 YSYEKL. The CDR3, as DNA: TGCGCCAGCAGCCAAGAAAGGTGGAACACTGAAGCTTTCTTT. Its protein product is CASSQERWNTEAFF.

This clonotype came up a few times. V gene TRBV7-2 combines with J gene TRBJ2-1; perhaps TRBD1 as D (6 bases). Germline CDR1 SGHTA, CDR2 FQGNSA. V was trimmed by 11 bases and J by 6 bases, leaving 11 bases between them. The CDR3 totals 11 residues. CDR3 nucleotides: TGTGCCGCGAGGGGGTTCAATGAGCAGTTCTTC. It is translated as CAARGFNEQFF.

The CDR3 loop is CASSLNRQGLRQETQYF. In DNA, the CDR3 is TGTGCCAGCAGCTTGAATCGACAAGGGCTGAGGCAAGAGACCCAGTACTTC. The chain employs TRBV7-2 and TRBJ2-5; no reliable D call. The CDR3 loop spans 17 amino acids. Germline assignment: CDR1 SGHTA and CDR2 FQGNSA. V dropped 3 bases and J dropped 2 bases, with 19 bases sitting between them.

The chain couples TRBV12-3 or TRBV12-4 to TRBJ2-4; maybe TRBD1 (5 bases). The assigned J gene may be wrong: the sequence end matches TRBJ2-7 better. The CDR3 runs to 17 residues. The CDR3 loop is CASSLRFSPGSVYEQYF. As DNA, the CDR3 is TGTGCCAGCAGTTTAAGGTTTTCTCCAGGGTCGGTCTACGAGCAGTACTTC.

CDR3 bases: TGCAGTGCCGGGACAGGGGCTCCGGTGGACACTGAAGCTTTCTTT. Residues: CSAGTGAPVDTEAFF. The chain links TRBV20-1 to TRBJ1-1, with 10 nucleotides matching TRBD1. The J segment lost 3 bases and the V segment lost 6 bases, leaving 10 bases of the junction unmatched. This CDR3 is built from 15 residues. Germline V lookup: CDR1 DFQATT, CDR2 SNEGSKA (reference sequence).

V gene TRBV15 combines with J gene TRBJ2-7; 8 bases line up with TRBD2. CDR3 length: 16 amino acids. Germline CDR1 and CDR2: LNHNV and YYDKDF (reference sequence). The J segment lost 2 bases and the V segment lost 0 bases, leaving 6 bases of the junction unmatched. For the CDR3, the DNA is TGTGCCACCAGCAGAGATCTAGCGGGTTATACCTACGAGCAGTACTTC. Protein sequence: CATSRDLAGYTYEQYF.

With respect to this clonotype: A junction end diverges from the germline sequence, so it may reflect a read error. The genes are TRBV5-1 and TRBJ2-7, with D possibly matching TRBD2 (6 bases). Germline CDR1 and CDR2: SGHRS and YFSETQ. This CDR3 spans 13 amino acids. DNA for the CDR3: TGCGCCAGCCGCTTAGGCGGGGCCGACGAGCAGTACTTC. Its translation is CASRLGGADEQYF. Drawing the rest from reference TRBV5-1 and TRBJ2-7, the complete variable domain is KAGVTQTPRYLIKTRGQQVTLSCSPISGHRSVSWYQQTPGQGLQFLFEYFSETQRNKGNFPGRFSGRQFSNSRSEMNVSTLELGDSALYLCASRLGGADEQYFGPGTRLTVT.

This clonotype was seen more than once but under ten times. The J gene is TRBJ2-4, the V gene TRBV9, with TRBD2 as a possible D gene (6 bases). Germline V lookup: CDR1 SGDLS, CDR2 YYNGEE. V was cut by 3 bases and J by 0 bases, with 10 bases left in between. This CDR3 is built from 15 residues. CDR3 DNA sequence: TGTGCCAGCAGCGCCGCTAGCGAAGCCAAAAACATTCAGTACTTC. Translating gives CASSAASEAKNIQYF.

The chain uses TRBV12-3 or TRBV12-4 and TRBJ2-7; TRBD2 agrees at 12 bases. Germline trimming cut 3 bases from V and 6 bases from J; bases unmatched to any gene: 3. The CDR3 consists of 14 residues. The CDR3 DNA is TGTGCCAGCAGTTTGACACTAGCGGGAGGCGAGCAGTACTTC. The encoded protein is CASSLTLAGGEQYF.

This sequence joins TRBV2 and TRBJ1-4, with 7 bases matching TRBD1. Germline V lookup: CDR1 SNHLY, CDR2 FYNNEI. This CDR3 spans 14 amino acids. Trimming cost V 8 bases and J 8 bases; bases outside gene matches: 11. For the CDR3, the DNA is TGTGCCAGCGTAGCGGACAGGCCCACGGAAAAACTGTTTTTT. This encodes CASVADRPTEKLFF.

The table lists this clonotype with a count of one. The rearrangement uses TRBV15 and TRBJ1-5; 9 nucleotides agree with TRBD1. Germline V gives CDR1 LNHNV, CDR2 YYDKDF (reference sequence). The CDR3 extends over 14 amino acids. With V trimmed by 5 bases and J by 6 bases, 5 bases remained unmatched. DNA for the CDR3: TGTGCCACCAGCGCACAGGGGGCGGCTCAGCCCCAGCATTTT. This translates into CATSAQGAAQPQHF.

This clonotype has just a few counts. This rearrangement joins TRBV10-3 to TRBJ2-5; 10 bases line up with TRBD1. Trimming cost V 3 bases and J 2 bases; bases outside gene matches: 6. CDR3 length equals 16 residues. Germline assignment: CDR1 ENHRY and CDR2 SYGVKD. Written as DNA, the CDR3 is TGTGCCATCAGTGAAGGGGACAGGGGCGCTCAAGAGACCCAGTACTTC. This encodes CAISEGDRGAQETQYF.

The CDR3 protein is CASSPPTTGPYEQYF. The CDR3 region has the DNA TGTGCCAGCTCACCACCAACGACAGGGCCCTACGAGCAGTACTTC. The genes are TRBV18 and TRBJ2-4; TRBD1 aligns across 7 bases. Judging by the DNA end, TRBJ2-7 fits better; the J call may be wrong. The CDR3 is 15 residues long. Germline-derived CDR1 and CDR2 are KGHSH and LQKENI.

About this clonotype: A junction end diverges from the germline sequence, so it may reflect a read error. The chain couples TRBV6-1 to TRBJ1-1; 7 nucleotides agree with TRBD1. This CDR3 has 17 amino acids. CDR1 is MNHNS and CDR2 is SASEGT in the germline V gene. Here the CDR3 DNA reads TGTGCCAGCAGCGAAGACAGGGCCGTGAGGTTGAACACTGAAGCTTTCTTT. Translating gives CASSEDRAVRLNTEAFF.

The gene calls are TRBV5-1 and TRBJ2-7; either TRBD1 or TRBD2 may fit D (6 bases each). The DNA end lines up better with TRBJ2-5; the J call may be wrong. There are 15 residues in the CDR3. Germline loops: CDR1 SGHRS, CDR2 YFSETQ. CDR3 residues: CASSLARGRSETQYF. In DNA form, the CDR3 reads TGCGCCAGCAGCTTGGCACGGGGGCGGTCGGAGACCCAGTACTTC.

This rearrangement joins TRBV30 to TRBJ1-2, with a possible D match to TRBD1 (5 bases). Germline assignment: CDR1 GTSNPN and CDR2 SVGIG (reference sequence). V lost 0 bases to trimming and J lost 4 bases, with 6 bases between them. This CDR3 region has 12 residues. Here the CDR3 DNA reads TGTGCCTGGAGTGTCGGGACCTATGGCTACACCTTC. Its protein is CAWSVGTYGYTF. Full variable domain (rest looked up from reference TRBV30 and TRBJ1-2): SQTIHQWPATLVQPVGSPLSLECTVEGTSNPNLYWYRQAAGRGLQLLFYSVGIGQISSEVPQNLSASRPQDRQFILSSKKLLLSDSGFYLCAWSVGTYGYTFGSGTRLTVV.

The V and J genes are TRBV4-1 and TRBJ1-2; D remains unclear. Germline lookup yields CDR1 MGHRA and CDR2 YSYEKL. V shed 4 bases and J shed 9 bases, with 18 bases lying between them. This CDR3 has 14 amino acids. Here the CDR3 reads CASSRVSSHSSYTF. The CDR3 coding sequence is TGCGCCAGCAGCCGAGTCTCGTCCCACTCAAGCTACACCTTC.

This clonotype appeared many times. The CDR3 sequence is CASSPEGDEISYEQYF. As DNA, the CDR3 is TGCGCCAGCAGCCCTGAGGGGGACGAAATCTCCTACGAGCAGTACTTC. The chain is built from TRBV4-1 and TRBJ2-7; perhaps TRBD1 as D (6 bases). The germline V gene has CDR1 MGHRA and CDR2 YSYEKL. CDR3 size: 16 residues. Between the trimmed V and J ends, which lost 4 bases and 0 bases, there was a span of 16 bases.

V usage is TRBV6-6 and J usage is TRBJ2-3; the match to TRBD2 covers 13 bases. The CDR3 is made up of 17 amino acids. The V gene's germline CDR1 is MNHNY and CDR2 SVGAGI (reference sequence). V trimming: 2 bases; J trimming: 1 base; junction bases outside the gene matches: 3. CDR3 residues: CASSYPGLAGGTDTQYF. The CDR3 DNA reads TGTGCCAGCAGTTACCCTGGACTAGCGGGAGGCACAGATACGCAGTATTTT.

This clonotype has just a few counts. V is TRBV6-5 and J is TRBJ2-5, with 11 bases matching TRBD1. CDR3 length: 14 amino acids. Germline-derived CDR1 and CDR2 are MNHEY and SVGAGI. J gave up 9 bases and V 6 bases, and 9 bases lay outside the gene matches. CDR3 DNA: TGTGCCAGCAGCTCCGGGACAGGGGGATATCCCCAGTACTTC. Amino acids: CASSSGTGGYPQYF.

With respect to this clonotype: A junction end diverges from the germline sequence, so it may reflect a read error. V gene TRBV7-8 combines with J gene TRBJ2-3, with TRBD2 as a possible D gene (6 bases). The CDR3 sequence is 14 residues long. The germline CDR1 and CDR2 sequences are SGHVS and FQNEAQ. The CDR3 DNA sequence: TGTGCCAGCAGCATAGCGGTGGGCCCAGATACGCAGTATTTT. Protein product: CASSIAVGPDTQYF.

V and J are TRBV12-3 or TRBV12-4 and TRBJ1-2; TRBD1 agrees at 8 bases. There are 11 residues in the CDR3. The V and J ends lost 7 bases and 7 bases, in that order; junction bases with no gene match: 2. The CDR3 bases are TGTGCCAGCAAGACAGGGGTTGGCTACACCTTC. As protein: CASKTGVGYTF.

With respect to this clonotype: Relative to the germline gene, one junction end is altered; a read error may explain this. The chain carries TRBV7-2 and TRBJ2-7; 10 bases map to TRBD2. In germline, CDR1 is SGHTA, CDR2 FQGNSA. The CDR3 length is 16 residues. This CDR3 reads CAGSLEGASGGYEQYF. Here the CDR3 DNA reads TGTGCCGGCAGCTTAGAAGGGGCTAGCGGGGGATACGAGCAGTACTTC.

This clonotype was seen only a few times. This chain links TRBV20-1 with TRBJ2-5; 9 bases fit TRBD2. Germline CDR1 and CDR2: DFQATT and SNEGSKA (reference sequence). The CDR3 is made up of 17 amino acids. J gave up 5 bases and V 1 base, and 14 bases lay outside the gene matches. The CDR3 nucleotides are TGCAGTGCTAGAGTCCTAGCGGGGCCTCGGGTTGGGGAGACCCAGTACTTC. This sequence encodes CSARVLAGPRVGETQYF.

This sequence joins TRBV3-1 and TRBJ2-7; D unclear. Germline V gene lookup returns CDR1 LGHDT and CDR2 YNNKEL (reference sequence). Between the trimmed V and J ends, which lost 0 bases and 3 bases, there was a span of 6 bases. The CDR3 has 13 amino acids. The CDR3 DNA reads as TGTGCCAGCAGCCAAGAAGGCAGCTACGAGCAGTACTTC. Its protein is CASSQEGSYEQYF.